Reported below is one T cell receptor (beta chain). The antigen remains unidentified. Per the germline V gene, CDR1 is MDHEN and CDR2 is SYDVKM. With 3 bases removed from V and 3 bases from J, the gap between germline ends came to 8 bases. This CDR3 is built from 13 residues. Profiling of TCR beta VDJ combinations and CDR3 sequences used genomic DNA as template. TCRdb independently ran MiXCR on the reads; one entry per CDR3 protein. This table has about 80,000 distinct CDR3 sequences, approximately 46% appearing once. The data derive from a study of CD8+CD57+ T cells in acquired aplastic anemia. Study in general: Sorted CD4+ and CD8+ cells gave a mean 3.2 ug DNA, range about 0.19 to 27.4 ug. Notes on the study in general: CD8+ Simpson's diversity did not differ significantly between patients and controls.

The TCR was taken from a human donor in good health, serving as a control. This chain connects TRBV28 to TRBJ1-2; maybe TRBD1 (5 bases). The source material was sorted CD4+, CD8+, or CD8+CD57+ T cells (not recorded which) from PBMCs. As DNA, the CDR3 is TGTGCCAGCAGTTTCAGGGCAGACTATGGCTACACCTTC. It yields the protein CASSFRADYGYTF.